Presented here are 8 T cell receptor beta chains from one specimen sequenced in a study of cytomegalovirus exposure and HLA in healthy donors. TCRdb's copy holds only in-frame clones and misses some; the assay was immunoSEQ multiplex PCR. The sample consists of some 110,000 clones, around 88% of them appearing once. Sequencing was performed on PBMCs. The receptors here all came from a man aged 18 to 29 in good health and CMV-seronegative.

The rearrangement joins TRBV6-1 to TRBJ2-7, with 9 bases aligning to TRBD1. This CDR3 region has 15 residues. The junction had 8 bases not matched to a gene; V was cut back by 6 bases and J by 2 bases. Germline loops: CDR1 MNHNS, CDR2 SASEGT. CDR3 coding DNA: TGTGCCAGCAGCGTAGGGACAGGGACCGCCTACGAGCAGTACTTC. Translating gives CASSVGTGTAYEQYF.

This chain connects TRBV25-1 to TRBJ2-5; D uncertain. The V gene lost 4 bases and the J gene lost 1 base, with 13 bases spanning the gap. Germline-derived CDR1 and CDR2 are MGHDK and SYGVNS. CDR3 size: 15 residues. DNA for the CDR3: TGTGCCAGCAGTGCCAAGGTGGGCTCCCAAGAGACCCAGTACTTC. Encoded protein: CASSAKVGSQETQYF.

The genes are TRBV27 and TRBJ2-3; TRBD2 matches at 10 bases. J lost 5 bases, V lost 2 bases, and 4 bases had no gene match. This CDR3 contains 15 residues. Germline loops: CDR1 MNHEY, CDR2 SMNVEV (reference sequence). The CDR3 is CASSLTSGAGDTQYF. The CDR3 DNA sequence: TGTGCCAGCAGTTTAACTAGCGGGGCGGGAGATACGCAGTATTTT.

The genes are TRBV5-5 and TRBJ2-1; tentatively, D is TRBD2 (6 bases). Trimming removed 4 bases at V and 10 bases at J, with 18 bases between. This CDR3 contains 14 residues. Germline V CDR1 and CDR2: SGHKS, YYEKEE (reference sequence). The CDR3 nucleotides are TGTGCCAGCAGCCATTACTCGGACTATTTAGAGCAGTTCTTC. Translated: CASSHYSDYLEQFF.

The rearrangement uses TRBV11-2 and TRBJ2-3; 12 bases line up with TRBD2. CDR1 is SGHAT and CDR2 is FQNNGV in the germline V gene. The CDR3 consists of 17 residues. V dropped 5 bases and J dropped 3; count of bases not matched to a gene: 9. CDR3 residues: CASSTWTSGVETDTQYF. The CDR3, as DNA: TGTGCCAGCAGCACATGGACTAGCGGGGTCGAAACAGATACGCAGTATTTT.

J is TRBJ2-7 and V is TRBV10-3, with 9 bases lining up with TRBD2. In germline, CDR1 is ENHRY, CDR2 SYGVKD. V lost 6 bases and J lost 4; bases outside the gene matches: 10. The CDR3 length is 15 residues. CDR3 amino acids: CAIRGVAGEAYEQYF. The CDR3 bases are TGTGCCATCAGGGGGGTAGCGGGAGAGGCGTACGAGCAGTACTTC.

The chain recombines TRBV6-1 with TRBJ1-2; D unclear. The CDR3 totals 14 residues. V lost 2 bases and J 1 base, leaving 8 bases between the germline ends. Germline V gene data show CDR1 as MNHNS and CDR2 as SASEGT. The chain's CDR3 is CASSERNINYGYTF. CDR3 sequence (DNA): TGTGCCAGCAGTGAACGTAATATTAACTATGGCTACACCTTC.

The rearrangement joins TRBV11-2 to TRBJ1-5; D call uncertain. Germline loops: CDR1 SGHAT, CDR2 FQNNGV. V dropped 5 bases and J dropped 10 bases, with 30 bases sitting between them. This CDR3 comprises 18 residues. The CDR3 DNA sequence: TGTGCCAGCAGCCCCCTCGGCACCCCCAGCGAAAAAAGAGGACCCCAGCATTTT. Protein sequence: CASSPLGTPSEKRGPQHF. Complete variable domain (other parts from reference TRBV11-2 and TRBJ1-5): EAGVAQSPRYKIIEKRQSVAFWCNPISGHATLYWYQQILGQGPKLLIQFQNNGVVDDSQLPKDRFSAERLKGVDSTLKIQPAKLEDSAVYLCASSPLGTPSEKRGPQHFGDGTRLSIL.